These 22 T cell receptor beta chains were all obtained from the same sample, sequenced in a study of cytomegalovirus exposure and HLA in healthy donors (dated by TCRdb to 2016 to 2017). The method was the immunoSEQ multiplex PCR assay. For the multiplex PCR, a mixture combining 60 forward primers for TCR Vbeta segments and 13 reverse primers for TCR Jbeta segments was used. TCRdb's version of the immuneACCESS table is confined to in-frame rearrangements and falls short of the full clone set. An unresolved V gene accounts for under half of the shortfall where checked; the remainder is of unknown origin. Within this sample are some 200,000 clones, with about 13% of them counted one time only. The top ten constitute roughly 7.7% of the sample. Sequencing was performed on PBMCs. These receptors were taken from a man in his fifties or sixties in good health and CMV-seropositive.

The table lists this clone with a few counts. The rearrangement links TRBV27 to TRBJ1-2, with 8 bases fitting TRBD1. J was trimmed by 3 bases and V by 3 bases; bases with no gene match: 9. Per the germline V gene, CDR1 is MNHEY and CDR2 is SMNVEV (reference sequence). The CDR3 covers 16 residues. CDR3: CASSFVWTGRHYGYTF. In DNA form, the CDR3 reads TGTGCCAGCAGTTTTGTATGGACAGGGCGGCACTATGGCTACACCTTC.

This clone was seen more than once but under ten times. This chain joins TRBV28 and TRBJ1-1; no definite D call. Deletions cut 4 bases from V and 4 bases from J, with 19 bases between. Germline lookup yields CDR1 MDHEN and CDR2 SYDVKM. This CDR3 is built from 16 residues. The CDR3 coding sequence is TGTGCCAGCAGTTCACCGGGAGCCTACCCGGGCACTGAAGCTTTCTTT. Translating gives CASSSPGAYPGTEAFF. Filled out from reference TRBV28 and TRBJ1-1, the complete variable domain reads DVKVTQSSRYLVKRTGEKVFLECVQDMDHENMFWYRQDPGLGLRLIYFSYDVKMKEKGDIPEGYSVSREKKERFSLILESASTNQTSMYLCASSSPGAYPGTEAFFGQGTRLTVV.

This clone was observed a handful of times. The CDR3 bases are TGTGCCAGCAGCTTAGACGGGAACTATGGCTACACCTTC. Translated: CASSLDGNYGYTF. The chain links TRBV7-9 to TRBJ1-2, with D unresolved. Germline V gene data show CDR1 as SEHNR and CDR2 as FQNEAQ (reference sequence). The CDR3 extends over 13 amino acids. With 1 base removed from V and 2 bases from J, the gap between germline ends came to 5 bases. Drawing the rest from reference TRBV7-9 and TRBJ1-2, the complete variable domain is DTGVSQNPRHKITKRGQNVTFRCDPISEHNRLYWYRQTLGQGPEFLTYFQNEAQLEKSRLLSDRFSAERPKGSFSTLEIQRTEQGDSAMYLCASSLDGNYGYTFGSGTRLTVV.

Only a few counts were recorded for this clone. This sequence joins TRBV5-6 and TRBJ1-1; 8 bases map to TRBD1. This CDR3 comprises 14 residues. Germline lookup yields CDR1 SGHDT and CDR2 YYEEEE. J gave up 7 bases and V 4 bases, and 9 bases lay outside the gene matches. The CDR3 nucleotides are TGTGCCAGCAGCCGCGGACAGGGAAACTTTGAAGCTTTCTTT. It codes for CASSRGQGNFEAFF.

This clone showed up just a few times. The chain is built from TRBV4-1 and TRBJ1-4; D is ambiguous. This CDR3 is 15 amino acids long. V lost 3 bases to trimming and J lost 4 bases, with 12 bases between them. The germline CDR1 and CDR2 sequences are MGHRA and YSYEKL. The CDR3 nucleotides read TGCGCCAGCAGCCAGATTGCCGGGGTTAATGAAAAACTGTTTTTT. It encodes CASSQIAGVNEKLFF.

For this clone: Germline is not matched at one junction end, which may reflect a read error. This chain joins TRBV6-6 and TRBJ1-2; 7 bases are shared with TRBD1. The CDR3 sequence is 13 residues long. Germline V lookup: CDR1 MNHNY, CDR2 SVGAGI (reference sequence). The CDR3 DNA reads TGTGCCAGCAGTTTTCGACAGGGTGATGGCCACACCTTC. It specifies CASSFRQGDGHTF.

The chain has TRBV18 and TRBJ2-3; TRBD2 matches at 10 bases. V gave up 1 base and J gave up 0 bases; unmatched junction bases: 7. The CDR3 loop spans 18 amino acids. Germline CDR1 reads KGHSH; CDR2 reads LQKENI. The CDR3 protein is CASSPRERGGPSTDTQYF. CDR3 bases: TGTGCCAGCTCACCACGGGAGCGGGGGGGCCCTAGCACAGATACGCAGTATTTT.

This clone was counted only a few times. The chain links TRBV5-4 to TRBJ1-3; D perhaps matches TRBD1 (5 bases). V was trimmed by 4 bases and J by 3 bases, leaving 17 bases between them. Germline-derived CDR1 and CDR2 are SGHNT and YYREEE (reference sequence). The CDR3 runs to 16 residues. The CDR3 is CASSPEPPQGGNTIYF. CDR3 nucleotides: TGTGCCAGCAGCCCCGAGCCCCCTCAGGGTGGAAACACCATATATTTT.

This clone was recorded a few times. CDR3 region: CASSYSPGTGYEQYF. CDR3 DNA sequence: TGTGCCAGCAGTTACTCTCCGGGAACCGGCTACGAGCAGTACTTC. V gene TRBV6-6 combines with J gene TRBJ2-7, with a weak D call TRBD2 (5 bases). V lost 0 bases, J lost 3 bases, and 12 bases lay in between. The length of the CDR3 is 15 residues. CDR1 and CDR2 from the germline V gene are MNHNY and SVGAGI (reference sequence).

J is TRBJ2-4 and V is TRBV6-5; D may be TRBD1 (6 bases). This CDR3 is built from 14 residues. V was trimmed by 5 bases and J by 1 base, leaving 9 bases between them. Germline V gives CDR1 MNHEY, CDR2 SVGAGI. Here the CDR3 reads CASSQGLAKNIQYF. CDR3 nucleotides: TGTGCCAGCAGTCAGGGGCTCGCCAAAAACATTCAGTACTTC.

The sample holds many counts of this clone. The chain has TRBV5-5 and TRBJ2-1; the D gene is possibly TRBD1 (5 bases). Germline assignment: CDR1 SGHKS and CDR2 YYEKEE (reference sequence). Deletions cut 1 base from V and 3 bases from J, with 8 bases between. CDR3 length: 14 amino acids. As DNA, the CDR3 is TGTGCCAGCAGCTTGTGGCAGGGCTACAATGAGCAGTTCTTC. This gives the protein CASSLWQGYNEQFF.

In its sample, this clone was seen a few times. This chain uses TRBV4-3 with TRBJ1-5, with D uncertain. The V and J ends lost 0 bases and 0 bases respectively, with 9 bases between them. The CDR3 spans 16 residues. The germline gives CDR1 LGHNA, CDR2 YSLEER. Here the CDR3 reads CASSQDWGDSNQPQHF. DNA for the CDR3: TGCGCCAGCAGCCAAGATTGGGGAGATAGCAATCAGCCCCAGCATTTT.

This clone has more than one count but fewer than ten. The rearrangement joins TRBV18 to TRBJ1-1; D is possibly TRBD1 (5 bases). Per germline, CDR1 KGHSH and CDR2 LQKENI. The CDR3 extends over 14 amino acids. Trimming removed 1 base from V and 0 bases from J, with 6 bases in between. The CDR3 DNA reads as TGTGCCAGCTCACCACAGGGGTTGAACACTGAAGCTTTCTTT. It encodes CASSPQGLNTEAFF.

This clone was seen only a few times. The junction does not match germline at one end; this may be a read error. The genes are TRBV6-1 and TRBJ1-1, with TRBD1 identical over 7 bases. This CDR3 is 12 amino acids long. Germline V gene data show CDR1 as MNHNS and CDR2 as SASEGT. CDR3 DNA: TGTGCCAGCGGTGACAGGGTCACTGAAGCTTTCTTT. Translation gives CASGDRVTEAFF.

This clone occurred a few times. The rearrangement links TRBV5-6 to TRBJ2-7; D is undetermined. Trimming pared 2 bases from V and 9 bases from J, leaving 18 bases between. CDR1 and CDR2 (germline): SGHDT, YYEEEE. There are 14 residues in the CDR3. DNA of the CDR3: TGTGCCAGCAGCTTTGCCCGTATATCAATGGGGCAGTACGTC. This sequence encodes CASSFARISMGQYV.

This chain connects TRBV19 to TRBJ1-2; TRBD1 matches at 12 bases. This CDR3 region has 17 residues. The germline V gene has CDR1 LNHDA and CDR2 SQIVND (reference sequence). The trim removed 3 bases at V and 0 bases at J, leaving 5 bases unmatched. The CDR3 here is CASSIGTGGQSNYGYTF. DNA of the CDR3: TGTGCCAGTAGTATCGGGACAGGGGGCCAGTCTAACTATGGCTACACCTTC. Using reference TRBV19 and TRBJ1-2 for the parts outside the CDR3, the full variable domain is DGGITQSPKYLFRKEGQNVTLSCEQNLNHDAMYWYRQDPGQGLRLIYYSQIVNDFQKGDIAEGYSVSREKKESFPLTVTSAQKNPTAFYLCASSIGTGGQSNYGYTFGSGTRLTVV.

The table lists this clone with a few counts. The V and J genes are TRBV7-2 and TRBJ2-1, with D possibly TRBD2 on 5 matching bases. The CDR3 extends over 15 amino acids. Trimming shortened V by 4 bases and J by 1 base, and 11 bases separated the two germline ends. The germline CDR1 and CDR2 sequences are SGHTA and FQGNSA. CDR3 coding DNA: TGTGCCAGCAGCTCCGTAGGGAGTTCCTACAATGAGCAGTTCTTC. Translated: CASSSVGSSYNEQFF.

This clone was observed a few times. The J gene is TRBJ2-1, the V gene TRBV6-5; tentatively, D is TRBD1 (6 bases). Per germline, CDR1 MNHEY and CDR2 SVGAGI. The V end lost 8 bases, the J end lost 6 bases, and 17 bases lay between the germline ends. The CDR3 has 14 residues. Here the CDR3 reads CASGRDITRNEQFF. In nucleotides, the CDR3 is TGTGCCAGCGGTAGGGACATTACCCGCAATGAGCAGTTCTTC.

The chain has TRBV9 and TRBJ2-3; 10 nucleotides agree with TRBD2. Germline V gene sequence: CDR1 SGDLS, CDR2 YYNGEE. The CDR3 extends over 15 amino acids. V lost 1 base and J lost 6; bases outside the gene matches: 5. The chain's CDR3 is CASSVNSGGQDTQYF. For the CDR3, the DNA is TGTGCCAGCAGCGTAAATAGCGGGGGGCAGGATACGCAGTATTTT.

In its sample, this clone was seen a few times. The genes are TRBV5-5 and TRBJ1-5; D remains unclear. Per the germline V gene, CDR1 is SGHKS and CDR2 is YYEKEE (reference sequence). The CDR3 runs to 15 residues. Trimming left V 3 bases short and J 5 bases short, with 15 bases between. The CDR3 here is CASSSAPNTYQPQHF. Here the CDR3 DNA reads TGTGCCAGCAGCTCTGCCCCGAATACATATCAGCCCCAGCATTTT.

This clone turned up a few times. The V and J genes are TRBV27 and TRBJ1-6; D is undetermined. CDR1 is MNHEY and CDR2 is SMNVEV in the germline V gene (reference sequence). The CDR3 totals 14 residues. V was shortened by 8 bases and J by 3 bases, with 11 bases between the two germline ends. The CDR3 DNA reads as TGTGCCAGCCGGTCCACTAACTATAATTCACCCCTCCACTTT. This translates into CASRSTNYNSPLHF.

This clone was detected a few times. The chain couples TRBV4-2 to TRBJ1-1, with TRBD1 matching 9 bases. V lost 3 bases to trimming and J lost 3 bases; unmatched junction nucleotides: 8. Germline CDR1 reads LGHNA; CDR2 reads YNFKEQ. The CDR3 totals 16 residues. CDR3 in amino acids: CASSHGTGKRDTEAFF. The DNA of the CDR3 is TGTGCCAGCAGCCATGGGACAGGGAAGCGGGACACTGAAGCTTTCTTT.